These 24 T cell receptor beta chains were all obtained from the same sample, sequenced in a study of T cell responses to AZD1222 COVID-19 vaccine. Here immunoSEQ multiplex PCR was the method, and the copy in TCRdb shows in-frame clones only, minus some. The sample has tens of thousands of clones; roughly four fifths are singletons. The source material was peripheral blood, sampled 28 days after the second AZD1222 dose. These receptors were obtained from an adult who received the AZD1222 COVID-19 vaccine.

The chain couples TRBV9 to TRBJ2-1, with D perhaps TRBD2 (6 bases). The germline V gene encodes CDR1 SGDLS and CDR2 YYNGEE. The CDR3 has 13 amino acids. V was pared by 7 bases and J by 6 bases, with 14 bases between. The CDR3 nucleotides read TGTGCCAGCGGCCCTGGAGGGCCCAATGAGCAGTTCTTC. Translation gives CASGPGGPNEQFF. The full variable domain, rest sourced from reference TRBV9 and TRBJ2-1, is DSGVTQTPKHLITATGQRVTLRCSPRSGDLSVYWYQQSLDQGLQFLIQYYNGEERAKGNILERFSAQQFPDLHSELNLSSLELGDSALYFCASGPGGPNEQFFGPGTRLTVL.

The CDR3 sequence is CASSVGGGTGELFF. The DNA for the CDR3 is TGTGCCAGCAGCGTAGGAGGGGGCACCGGGGAGCTGTTTTTT. V usage is TRBV9 and J usage is TRBJ2-2, with TRBD1 as a possible D gene (6 bases). The CDR3 consists of 14 residues. V lost 0 bases and J lost 4, with 7 bases in between. Germline loops: CDR1 SGDLS, CDR2 YYNGEE. Looking up the rest from reference TRBV9 and TRBJ2-2 gives the full variable domain: DSGVTQTPKHLITATGQRVTLRCSPRSGDLSVYWYQQSLDQGLQFLIQYYNGEERAKGNILERFSAQQFPDLHSELNLSSLELGDSALYFCASSVGGGTGELFFGEGSRLTVL.

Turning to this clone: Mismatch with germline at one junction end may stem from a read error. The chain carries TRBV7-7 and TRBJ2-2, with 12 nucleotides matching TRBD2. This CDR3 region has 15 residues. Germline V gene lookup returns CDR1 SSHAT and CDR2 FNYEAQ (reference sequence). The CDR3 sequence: CASSRLAGAVGELFF. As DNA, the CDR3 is TGTGCTAGCAGCCGACTAGCGGGAGCGGTCGGGGAGCTGTTTTTT. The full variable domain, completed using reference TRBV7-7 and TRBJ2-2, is GAGVSQSPRYKVTKRGQDVTLRCDPISSHATLYWYQQALGQGPEFLTYFNYEAQPDKSGLPSDRFSAERPEGSISTLTIQRTEQRDSAMYRCASSRLAGAVGELFFGEGSRLTVL.

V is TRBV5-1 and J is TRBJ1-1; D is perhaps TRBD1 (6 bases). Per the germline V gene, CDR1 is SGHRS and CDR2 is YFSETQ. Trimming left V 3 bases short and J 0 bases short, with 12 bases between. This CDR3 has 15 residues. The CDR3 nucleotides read TGCGCCAGCAGCTACGGACAGAATCTGAACACTGAAGCTTTCTTT. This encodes CASSYGQNLNTEAFF.

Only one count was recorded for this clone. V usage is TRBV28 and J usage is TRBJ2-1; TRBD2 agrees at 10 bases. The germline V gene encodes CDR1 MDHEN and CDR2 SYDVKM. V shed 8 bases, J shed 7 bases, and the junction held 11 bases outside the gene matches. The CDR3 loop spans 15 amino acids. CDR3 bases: TGTGCCAGCGCATCCGCGCTAGCGGGAGTAAATGAGCAGTTCTTC. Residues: CASASALAGVNEQFF.

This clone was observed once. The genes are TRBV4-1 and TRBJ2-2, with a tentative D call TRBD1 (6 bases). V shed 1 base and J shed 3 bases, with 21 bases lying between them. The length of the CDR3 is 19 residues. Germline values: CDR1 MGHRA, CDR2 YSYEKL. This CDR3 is CASSQGFGQTRVYTGELFF. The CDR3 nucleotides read TGCGCCAGCAGCCAAGGGTTTGGACAGACCCGAGTTTACACCGGGGAGCTGTTTTTT.

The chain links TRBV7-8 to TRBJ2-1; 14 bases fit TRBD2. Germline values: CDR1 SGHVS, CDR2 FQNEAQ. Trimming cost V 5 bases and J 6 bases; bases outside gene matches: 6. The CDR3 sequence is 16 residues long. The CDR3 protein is CASSTLGTSGSNEQFF. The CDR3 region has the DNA TGTGCCAGCAGCACCCTCGGGACTAGCGGGAGCAATGAGCAGTTCTTC.

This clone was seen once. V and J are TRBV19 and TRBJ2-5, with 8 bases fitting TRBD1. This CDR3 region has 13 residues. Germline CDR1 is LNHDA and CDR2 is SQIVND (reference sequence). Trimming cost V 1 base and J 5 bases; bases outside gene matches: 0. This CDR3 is CASSIGQGETQYF. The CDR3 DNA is TGTGCCAGTAGTATAGGACAGGGGGAGACCCAGTACTTC.

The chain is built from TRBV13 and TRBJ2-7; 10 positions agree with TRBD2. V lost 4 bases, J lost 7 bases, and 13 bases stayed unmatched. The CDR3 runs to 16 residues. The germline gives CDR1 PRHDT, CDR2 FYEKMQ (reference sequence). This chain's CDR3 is CASSYQSTSGKDEQYF. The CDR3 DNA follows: TGTGCCAGCAGCTATCAATCTACTAGCGGGAAGGATGAGCAGTACTTC.

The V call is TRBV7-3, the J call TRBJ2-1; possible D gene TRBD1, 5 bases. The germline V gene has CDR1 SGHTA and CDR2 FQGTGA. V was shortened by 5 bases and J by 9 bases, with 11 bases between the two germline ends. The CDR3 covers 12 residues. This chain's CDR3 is CASSPWGGEQFF. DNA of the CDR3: TGTGCCAGCAGCCCCTGGGGCGGTGAGCAGTTCTTC.

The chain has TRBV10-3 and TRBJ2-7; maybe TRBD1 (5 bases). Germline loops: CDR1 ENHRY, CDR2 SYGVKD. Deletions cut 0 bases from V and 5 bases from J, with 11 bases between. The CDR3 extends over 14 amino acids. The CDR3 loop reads CAISESRTSDEQYF. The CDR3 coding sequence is TGTGCCATCAGTGAGTCTCGGACATCGGACGAGCAGTACTTC.

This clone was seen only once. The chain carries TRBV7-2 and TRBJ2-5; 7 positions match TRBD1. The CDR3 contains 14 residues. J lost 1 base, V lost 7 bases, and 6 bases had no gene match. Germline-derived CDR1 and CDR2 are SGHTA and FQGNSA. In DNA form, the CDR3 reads TGTGCCAGCACCCCGGCAGGGGGCCAAGAGACCCAGTACTTC. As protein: CASTPAGGQETQYF.

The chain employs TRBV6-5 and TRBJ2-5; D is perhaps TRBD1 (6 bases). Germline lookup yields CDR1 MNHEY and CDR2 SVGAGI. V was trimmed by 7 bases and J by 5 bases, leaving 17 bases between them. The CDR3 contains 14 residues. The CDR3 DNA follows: TGTGCCAGCAACACCGGAACTAGGGGGGAGACCCAGTACTTC. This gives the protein CASNTGTRGETQYF.

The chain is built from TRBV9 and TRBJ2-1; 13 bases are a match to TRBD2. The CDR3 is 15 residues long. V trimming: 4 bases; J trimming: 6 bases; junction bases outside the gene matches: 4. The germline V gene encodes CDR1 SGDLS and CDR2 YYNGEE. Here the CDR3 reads CASSTLAGGGNEQFF. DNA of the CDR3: TGTGCCAGCAGCACACTAGCGGGAGGGGGCAATGAGCAGTTCTTC.

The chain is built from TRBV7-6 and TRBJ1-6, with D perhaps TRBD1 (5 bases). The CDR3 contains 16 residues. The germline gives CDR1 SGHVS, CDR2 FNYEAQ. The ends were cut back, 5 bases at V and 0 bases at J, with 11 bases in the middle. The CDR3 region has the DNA TGTGCCAGCAGCGAGGGACCGAGCTCCTATAATTCACCCCTCCACTTT. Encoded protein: CASSEGPSSYNSPLHF.

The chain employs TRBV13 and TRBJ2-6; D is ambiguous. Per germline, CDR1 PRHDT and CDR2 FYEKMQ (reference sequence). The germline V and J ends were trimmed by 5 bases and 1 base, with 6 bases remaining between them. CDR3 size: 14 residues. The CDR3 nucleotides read TGTGCCAGCAGCCCCCGTTCTGGGGCCAACGTCCTGACTTTC. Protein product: CASSPRSGANVLTF.

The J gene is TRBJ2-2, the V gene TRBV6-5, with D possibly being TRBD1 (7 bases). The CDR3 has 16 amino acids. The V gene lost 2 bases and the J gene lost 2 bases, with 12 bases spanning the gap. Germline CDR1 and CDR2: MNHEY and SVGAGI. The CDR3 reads CASSYAGTANTGELFF. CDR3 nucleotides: TGTGCCAGCAGTTACGCGGGGACAGCTAACACCGGGGAGCTGTTTTTT.

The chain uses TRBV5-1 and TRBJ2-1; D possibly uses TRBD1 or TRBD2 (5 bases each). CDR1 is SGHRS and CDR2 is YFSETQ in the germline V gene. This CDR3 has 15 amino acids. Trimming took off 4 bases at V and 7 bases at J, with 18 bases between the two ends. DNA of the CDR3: TGCGCCAGCAGCGCCGGGACCCCCACGTGGAATGAGCAGTTCTTC. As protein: CASSAGTPTWNEQFF.

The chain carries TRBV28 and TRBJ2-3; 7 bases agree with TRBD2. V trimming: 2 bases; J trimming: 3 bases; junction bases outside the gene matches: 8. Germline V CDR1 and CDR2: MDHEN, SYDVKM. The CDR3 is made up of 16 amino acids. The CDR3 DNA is TGTGCCAGCAGTTTAGCCACTAGCGCCTCGACAGATACGCAGTATTTT. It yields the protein CASSLATSASTDTQYF.

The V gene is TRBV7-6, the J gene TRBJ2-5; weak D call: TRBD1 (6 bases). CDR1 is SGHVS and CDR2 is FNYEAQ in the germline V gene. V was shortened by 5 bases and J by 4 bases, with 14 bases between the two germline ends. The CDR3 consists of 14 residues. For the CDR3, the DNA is TGTGCCAGCAGCCTGAGAGGGGGTTCAGAGACCCAGTACTTC. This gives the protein CASSLRGGSETQYF.

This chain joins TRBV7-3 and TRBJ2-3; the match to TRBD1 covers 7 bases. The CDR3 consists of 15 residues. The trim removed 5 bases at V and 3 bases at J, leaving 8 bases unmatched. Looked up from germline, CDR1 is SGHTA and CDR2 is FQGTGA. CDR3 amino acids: CASSGEGGATDTQYF. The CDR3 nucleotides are TGTGCCAGCAGCGGGGAAGGGGGCGCGACAGATACGCAGTATTTT.

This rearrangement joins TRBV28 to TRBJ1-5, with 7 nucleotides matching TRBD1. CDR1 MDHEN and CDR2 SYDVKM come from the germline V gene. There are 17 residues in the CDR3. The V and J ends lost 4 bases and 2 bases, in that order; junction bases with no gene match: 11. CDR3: CASSSQTGIGGNQPQHF. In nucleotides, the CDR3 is TGTGCCAGCAGTTCTCAGACAGGGATCGGTGGCAATCAGCCCCAGCATTTT.

CDR3 region: CASSLDTVDGYTF. In DNA form, the CDR3 reads TGTGCCAGCAGCCTCGATACAGTAGATGGCTACACCTTC. The chain is built from TRBV3-1 (or the pseudogene TRBV3-2) and TRBJ1-2; D is ambiguous. The V end lost 4 bases, the J end lost 6 bases, and 12 bases lay between the germline ends. Germline loops: CDR1 LGHDT, CDR2 YNNKEL (reference sequence). The CDR3 length is 13 residues.

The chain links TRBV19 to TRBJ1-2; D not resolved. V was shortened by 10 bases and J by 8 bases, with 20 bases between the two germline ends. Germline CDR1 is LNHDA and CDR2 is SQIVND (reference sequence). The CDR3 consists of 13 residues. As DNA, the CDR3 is TGTGCCACCGCAGCCGGGCAGGATAGGGGCTACACCTTC. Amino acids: CATAAGQDRGYTF.